The 2 T cell receptor beta chains reported below all come from one sample, sequenced in a study of spatial heterogeneity in lung cancer. TCRdb called the 5' RACE reads again in MiXCR, with one record for every CDR3 protein. The data contain 17,000 or so distinct CDR3 sequences, 9% to 10% of them seen just once; the ten biggest clones take up 30% to 45%. The time point is: blood at routine non-recurrence follow-up after resection. Sample: PBMCs, taken at follow-up. Receptors originate from a female donor with early-stage non-small cell lung cancer.

The rearrangement joins TRBV28 to TRBJ1-5; 8 bases line up with TRBD1. The CDR3 consists of 13 residues. The germline V gene encodes CDR1 MDHEN and CDR2 SYDVKM. After removal of 9 bases from V and 7 bases from J, the junction contained 8 bases not matched to a gene. The CDR3 is CASTSGGGQPQHF. The CDR3, as DNA: TGTGCCAGTACATCAGGGGGCGGACAGCCCCAGCATTTT.

This clonotype was detected ten times or more. The chain uses TRBV4-1 and TRBJ2-1, with D maybe TRBD2 (5 bases). Trimming left V 4 bases short and J 8 bases short, with 15 bases between. The germline V gene encodes CDR1 MGHRA and CDR2 YSYEKL. The CDR3 length is 14 residues. CDR3 in amino acids: CASSLLLAGDEQFF. In DNA, the CDR3 is TGCGCCAGCAGCCTCCTCCTCGCCGGGGATGAGCAGTTCTTC.